The clone carrying this T cell receptor beta chain has only a few counts. Its matching antigen is unknown. V lost 4 bases to trimming and J lost 10 bases, with 8 bases between them. Per the germline V gene, CDR1 is SGHTA and CDR2 is FQGNSA. The CDR3 runs to 12 residues. This specimen belongs to a study of beta chain features in type 1 diabetes. Findings of the study overall: Whether TCRB rearrangement is influenced by HLA type was left unresolved in this analysis. A potential PCR bias toward shorter templates would be equal in patient and control samples. Shortening that was moderate but significant affected the TCRB CDR3s of Type 1 diabetes patients in all four CD4+ subsets.

Naive, central memory, regulatory and stem cell-like memory cells within the CD4+ compartment were sorted using CD45RO/CCR7/CD25/CD127/CD95/CD27. Sort purity for all populations was recorded as exceeding 98%. Of the isolated RNA, all was reverse transcribed, and so the sequenced material was expressed TCRB transcripts. The method was immunoSEQ multiplex PCR; TCRdb's version includes in-frame clones alone and lacks a portion of them. The sample includes around 130,000 clones, 9% seen only once; the top ten take around 0.7%. The sequence was collected from a man between 25 and 39 years old with type 1 diabetes. The V and J genes are TRBV7-2 and TRBJ1-6; no clear D. Sequencing was performed on central memory CD4+ T cells from blood. This chain's CDR3 is CASSYFGSPLHF. The CDR3 nucleotides read TGTGCCAGCAGCTACTTCGGGTCACCCCTCCACTTT.